Described below is a single T cell receptor (beta chain) sequence and its context. Looked up from germline, CDR1 is ENHRY and CDR2 is SYGVKD. The CDR3 totals 12 residues. With 2 bases removed from V and 4 bases from J, the gap between germline ends came to 3 bases. This sample was included in a study of CD8+CD57+ T cells in acquired aplastic anemia. Across the whole study: Healthy donors gave 10 million to 11 million reads on average for CD4+ cells.

According to the study, genomic DNA was the template for TCR beta VDJ and CDR3 profiling. MiXCR, applied by TCRdb to the reads, yields one record per CDR3 protein. The table includes 65,000 or so distinct CDR3 sequences, about 50% detected once. The sequencing input was sorted CD4+, CD8+, or CD8+CD57+ T cells (not recorded which) from PBMCs. The receptor was isolated from a human donor in good health, serving as a control. The V and J genes are TRBV10-3 and TRBJ1-5; no clear D. For the CDR3, the DNA is TGTGCCATCAGTGAGCCTAATCAGCCCCAGCATTTT. It yields the protein CAISEPNQPQHF.